Shown below are 30 T cell receptor beta chains from a single sample sequenced in a study of tumor-infiltrating lymphocytes in oesophageal squamous cell carcinoma. MiXCR was run by TCRdb on the PCR reads, yielding one entry per CDR3 protein. The profile covers 14,000 or so distinct CDR3 sequences, with 50% appearing a single time and about a sixth taken by the ten largest. Sequenced material: esophageal tumor tissue. Source of these receptors: a male donor with esophageal squamous cell carcinoma.

In this sample, this clonotype is large (0.1 to 1%). The chain couples TRBV7-6 to TRBJ2-5, with 10 positions matching TRBD2. Germline CDR1 reads SGHVS; CDR2 reads FNYEAQ. V lost 5 bases and J lost 3; bases outside the gene matches: 6. The CDR3 loop spans 15 amino acids. In nucleotides, the CDR3 is TGTGCCAGCAGCCTACGGACTAGCGGTGAAGAGACCCAGTACTTC. Translation gives CASSLRTSGEETQYF.

By proportion, this clonotype is hyperexpanded (1% or more). The rearrangement links TRBV7-9 to TRBJ2-1; 9 nucleotides align to TRBD2. This CDR3 has 17 amino acids. Germline V gives CDR1 SEHNR, CDR2 FQNEAQ (reference sequence). V shed 5 bases and J 7 bases; nucleotides not matched to a gene: 15. CDR3 coding DNA: TGTGCCAGCAGCCCAGCAGCTAGCGGGATCTTCTGGAATGAGCAGTTCTTC. It codes for CASSPAASGIFWNEQFF.

Ten or more counts support this clonotype. This rearrangement joins TRBV2 to TRBJ1-5; D not certain. The CDR3 totals 16 residues. The germline CDR1 and CDR2 sequences are SNHLY and FYNNEI. Trimming shortened V by 1 base and J by 4 bases, and 14 bases separated the two germline ends. The CDR3 sequence: CASSEEEPSLNQPQHF. CDR3 DNA: TGTGCCAGCAGTGAAGAAGAGCCCTCCCTAAATCAGCCCCAGCATTTT.

Concerning this clonotype itself: Because it lacks the conserved phenylalanine or tryptophan at the end, this CDR3 is likely a read error. No DNA is shown, since the ends of the CDR3 on it are uncertain; the CDR3 is the one TCRdb lists. The chain uses TRBV6-6 and TRBJ1-1. The CDR3 is 18 residues long, ends included. From germline, CDR1 is MNHNY and CDR2 SVGAGI (reference sequence). The CDR3 here is CASSERTSRPTMSSSSAQ.

This clonotype was detected only a few times. This sequence joins TRBV7-2 and TRBJ2-7; 7 bases agree with TRBD1. The CDR3 has 13 amino acids. With V trimmed by 5 bases and J by 3 bases, 4 bases remained unmatched. Germline CDR1 SGHTA, CDR2 FQGNSA. In DNA form, the CDR3 reads TGTGCCAGCAGCATCGACAGGGTCTACGAGCAGTACTTC. Translation gives CASSIDRVYEQYF.

CDR3 amino acids: CASSLSVGSTDTQYF. For the CDR3, the DNA is TGTGCCAGCAGCTTATCAGTAGGGAGCACAGATACGCAGTATTTT. V gene TRBV7-3 combines with J gene TRBJ2-3, with D uncertain. Germline CDR1 reads SGHTA; CDR2 reads FQGTGA. Trimming removed 2 bases from V and 0 bases from J, with 9 bases in between. This CDR3 spans 15 amino acids.

The V call is TRBV7-7, the J call TRBJ1-1; 8 positions agree with TRBD1. The CDR3 spans 15 residues. In germline, CDR1 is SSHAT, CDR2 FNYEAQ (reference sequence). The DNA of the CDR3 is TGTGCTAGCTTCCGACAGGGGCTCGCTGAGGGGGAAGCTTTCTTT. Protein product: CASFRQGLAEGEAFF. Full variable domain (rest looked up from reference TRBV7-7 and TRBJ1-1): GAGVSQSPRYKVTKRGQDVTLRCDPISSHATLYWYQQALGQGPEFLTYFNYEAQPDKSGLPSDRFSAERPEGSISTLTIQRTEQRDSAMYRCASFRQGLAEGEAFFGQGTRLTVV.

CDR3 in DNA: TGTGCCACCAGTGATTTCCCCAACTCTGGGGCCAACGTCCTGACTTTC. Its protein product is CATSDFPNSGANVLTF. This chain uses TRBV24-1 with TRBJ2-6; D not certain. Trimming shortened V by 1 base and J by 0 bases, and 6 bases separated the two germline ends. The CDR3 contains 16 residues. Germline CDR1 reads KGHDR; CDR2 reads SFDVKD.

As to this clonotype: One end of the junction varies from germline; a read error may be responsible. The chain uses TRBV7-6 and TRBJ2-4; the D gene could be TRBD1 or TRBD2 (7 bases each). The J call may not be correct, given that the DNA end is closer to TRBJ2-7. The CDR3 contains 15 residues. Germline V CDR1 and CDR2: SGHVS, FNYEAQ. The CDR3 DNA follows: TGTGCTAGCAGCCCCCTGGGGCAGGGGGGGAGCGAGCAGTACTTC. As protein: CASSPLGQGGSEQYF.

This clonotype was counted a few times. CDR3 coding DNA: TGTGCCAGCAGCTTAGGAGGGGGTGCCTACAATGAGCAGTTCTTC. Translation: CASSLGGGAYNEQFF. The V gene is TRBV7-9, the J gene TRBJ2-1; possible D gene TRBD1, 6 bases. V was clipped by 1 base and J by 2 bases, with 9 bases between them. The CDR3 spans 15 residues. CDR1 and CDR2 (germline): SEHNR, FQNEAQ (reference sequence).

The rearrangement uses TRBV7-2 and TRBJ2-5; D gene unclear. The CDR3 has 14 amino acids. Germline values: CDR1 SGHTA, CDR2 FQGNSA. V lost 1 base and J lost 5, with 11 bases in between. The CDR3 reads CASSLVASPETQYF. The CDR3 DNA reads TGTGCCAGCAGCTTAGTCGCTAGTCCCGAGACCCAGTACTTC.

The chain has TRBV7-6 and TRBJ2-3; D gene uncertain. This CDR3 is built from 13 residues. The V end was cut by 0 bases, the J end by 4 bases, with 5 bases between. The germline V gene has CDR1 SGHVS and CDR2 FNYEAQ. The CDR3 nucleotides read TGTGCCAGCAGCTTAGCGGGCCCAGATACGCAGTATTTT. Amino acids: CASSLAGPDTQYF.

The rearrangement joins TRBV10-2 to TRBJ2-7, with 9 bases matching TRBD1. Germline V CDR1 and CDR2: WSHSY, SAAADI. This CDR3 is 14 amino acids long. V was clipped by 6 bases and J by 2 bases; unmatched bases: 5. CDR3 amino acids: CASSLTGGPYEQYF. For the CDR3, the DNA is TGCGCCAGCAGCCTTACAGGGGGCCCCTACGAGCAGTACTTC.

The genes are TRBV7-2 and TRBJ2-1; TRBD1 is a possible D gene (5 bases). This CDR3 is 16 amino acids long. Per the germline V gene, CDR1 is SGHTA and CDR2 is FQGNSA. V was cut by 5 bases and J by 3 bases, with 17 bases left in between. The DNA of the CDR3 is TGTGCCAGCAGCCCTCAACAGGTTCTACACTACAATGAGCAGTTCTTC. It is translated as CASSPQQVLHYNEQFF.

This clonotype is a singleton in its sample. The chain employs TRBV7-3 and TRBJ2-5; D is possibly TRBD2 (6 bases). TRBJ2-1 matches the DNA end more closely, so the J call is doubtful. This CDR3 spans 15 amino acids. Germline assignment: CDR1 SGHTA and CDR2 FQGTGA. The CDR3 loop is CASSPMGREYNEQFF. CDR3 DNA sequence: TGTGCCAGCAGCCCGATGGGACGGGAGTACAATGAGCAGTTCTTC.

This clonotype has more than one count but fewer than ten. V is TRBV28 and J is TRBJ2-5; tentatively, D is TRBD1 (6 bases). The end of the DNA fits TRBJ2-7 better, so the J call may be wrong. The CDR3 totals 14 residues. CDR1 MDHEN and CDR2 SYDVKM come from the germline V gene. The CDR3 is CASSDRDTTYEQYF. For the CDR3, the DNA is TGTGCCAGCAGTGACCGGGACACCACCTACGAGCAGTACTTC.

This sequence joins TRBV10-3 and TRBJ2-3; 7 nucleotides agree with TRBD2. The CDR3 covers 18 residues. V lost 0 bases and J lost 3; bases outside the gene matches: 12. From germline, CDR1 is ENHRY and CDR2 SYGVKD. CDR3 sequence reads: CAISESNTRGMVTDTQYF. Here the CDR3 DNA reads TGTGCCATCAGTGAGTCGAACACGCGGGGGATGGTGACAGATACGCAGTATTTT.

The table lists this clonotype with a few counts. This may be a read error: a much more frequent sequence differs by one nucleotide. The chain has TRBV4-1 and TRBJ2-1, with 11 bases aligning to TRBD2. The CDR3 totals 15 residues. V dropped 0 bases and J dropped 10; count of bases not matched to a gene: 5. Looked up from germline, CDR1 is MGHRA and CDR2 is YSYEKL. CDR3 in amino acids: CASSQDLAGGNEQFF. CDR3 nucleotides: TGCGCCAGCAGCCAAGATCTAGCGGGAGGAAACGAGCAGTTCTTC.

The chain links TRBV4-3 to TRBJ1-4; tentatively, D is TRBD1 (5 bases). Between the trimmed V and J ends, which lost 0 bases and 4 bases, there was a span of 12 bases. Germline V CDR1 and CDR2: LGHNA, YSLEER. This CDR3 comprises 16 residues. The CDR3 sequence is CASSQDLGTFNEKLFF. The CDR3 region has the DNA TGCGCCAGCAGCCAAGATCTGGGGACCTTTAATGAAAAACTGTTTTTT.

The CDR3 DNA follows: TGTGCCAGCAGTTTAGAACAGGGGGCTTTTAGGAATGAGCAGTTCTTC. Residues: CASSLEQGAFRNEQFF. This chain links TRBV12-3 or TRBV12-4 with TRBJ2-1; 9 positions match TRBD1. V lost 1 base to trimming and J lost 7 bases; unmatched junction nucleotides: 8. This CDR3 comprises 16 residues.

CDR3 in amino acids: CASSTTSGIFNEQFF. Written as DNA, the CDR3 is TGTGCCAGCAGTACTACTAGCGGGATATTCAATGAGCAGTTCTTC. The V call is TRBV12-3 or TRBV12-4, the J call TRBJ2-5; 10 bases line up with TRBD2. The DNA end favors TRBJ2-1, so the J call may be wrong. The CDR3 contains 15 residues.

This clonotype is classed as medium-sized. This chain connects TRBV6-4 to TRBJ2-2; 14 nucleotides match TRBD2. The CDR3 totals 17 residues. Germline values: CDR1 MRHNA, CDR2 SNTAGT. The junction had 4 bases not matched to a gene; V was cut back by 0 bases and J by 7 bases. The CDR3 here is CASSDSTGLAGVGELFF. The CDR3 nucleotides read TGTGCCAGCAGTGACTCTACGGGACTAGCGGGAGTCGGGGAGCTGTTTTTT.

The chain has TRBV6-6 and TRBJ1-1; D might be TRBD1 (6 bases). V gave up 0 bases and J gave up 2 bases, with 16 bases separating them. The germline CDR1 and CDR2 sequences are MNHNY and SVGAGI (reference sequence). This CDR3 region has 17 residues. CDR3 sequence: CASSYSGGAGGNTEAFF. The CDR3, as DNA: TGTGCCAGCAGTTACTCCGGGGGGGCCGGTGGTAACACTGAAGCTTTCTTT.

This clonotype appeared a single time. The CDR3 coding sequence is TGTGCCATCAGTTTTTCAGGAAACTACGAGCAGTACTTC. It yields the protein CAISFSGNYEQYF. This chain joins TRBV10-3 and TRBJ2-5; D unclear. Matching the DNA end better, TRBJ2-7 makes the J call doubtful. Germline CDR1 is ENHRY and CDR2 is SYGVKD. The CDR3 totals 13 residues.

The sample holds a few counts of this clonotype. The rearrangement links TRBV7-3 to TRBJ1-3; TRBD1 might be the D (5 bases). V lost 7 bases, J lost 0 bases, and 22 bases lay in between. Germline V gene sequence: CDR1 SGHTA, CDR2 FQGTGA. The CDR3 has 18 residues. CDR3 sequence reads: CASIRVTGLTNSGNTIYF. CDR3 DNA: TGTGCCAGCATCAGAGTGACGGGACTTACGAACTCTGGAAACACCATATATTTT.

V usage is TRBV5-1 and J usage is TRBJ2-2; 12 bases line up with TRBD2. This CDR3 comprises 15 residues. Per germline, CDR1 SGHRS and CDR2 YFSETQ. Losses at the gene ends were 4 bases for V and 6 bases for J; bases not matched to a gene: 4. The CDR3 nucleotides read TGCGCCAGCAGCGCACTAGCGGGAGGATCCGGGGAGCTGTTTTTT. Translating gives CASSALAGGSGELFF.

About this clonotype itself: The conserved final phenylalanine or tryptophan is absent from the CDR3, which likely points to a read error. It is unclear where the CDR3 begins or ends on the DNA, so no DNA is shown, and the CDR3 is as TCRdb lists it. This chain links TRBV7-9 with TRBJ2-6; the table assigns TRBD1, which was not confirmed against the DNA. The CDR3 is made up of 9 amino acids, end residues included. Germline V lookup: CDR1 SEHNR, CDR2 FQNEAQ (reference sequence). This chain's CDR3 is CASTSGGGR.

This clonotype was recorded at least ten times. CDR3 in amino acids: CASSLDPEGEGSYNEQFF. For the CDR3, the DNA is TGTGCCAGCAGCTTAGATCCAGAAGGAGAAGGTTCCTACAATGAGCAGTTCTTC. The chain couples TRBV11-2 to TRBJ2-1, with D unresolved. The CDR3 sequence is 18 residues long. The germline gives CDR1 SGHAT, CDR2 FQNNGV. V lost 0 bases and J lost 1, with 16 bases in between.

This clonotype was picked up many times. The chain employs TRBV28 and TRBJ1-5; 7 bases align to TRBD1. V dropped 4 bases and J dropped 5; count of bases not matched to a gene: 11. There are 16 residues in the CDR3. Germline lookup yields CDR1 MDHEN and CDR2 SYDVKM. This chain's CDR3 is CASSSIGTALDQPQHF. Here the CDR3 DNA reads TGTGCCAGCAGTTCAATCGGGACAGCACTTGATCAGCCCCAGCATTTT.

The rearrangement joins TRBV7-8 to TRBJ2-4; perhaps TRBD1 as D (6 bases). The J call may be mistaken, given a closer DNA end match to TRBJ2-7. Germline V gene sequence: CDR1 SGHVS, CDR2 FQNEAQ. This CDR3 region has 17 residues. The CDR3 DNA follows: TGTGCCAGCAGCTCCGTCATTAGACCACTACAGGGCTACGAGCAGTACTTC. Its protein product is CASSSVIRPLQGYEQYF.